This TCR beta chain came from a study of T cells in Graves' hyperthyroidism and ophthalmopathy. Findings of the study overall: Most thyroid-expanded clonotypes above 0.001 were also found in blood.

The table lists this clonotype with a few counts. The antigen is not known. V was trimmed by 0 bases and J by 7 bases, leaving 10 bases between them. This CDR3 has 14 amino acids. Looked up from germline, CDR1 is DFQATT and CDR2 is SNEGSKA (reference sequence). Orbital computed tomography, thyroid ultrasound, serum thyroxine and TRAb, and clinical symptoms together informed the diagnoses. Amplification yielded TCR beta CDR3 regions, with RNA transcripts as the source. During a first-round RT-PCR of the TCR CDR3, the HTBI primer set was used. TCRdb reanalysed the multiplex PCR reads using MiXCR and keeps one entry per CDR3 protein. The profile shows more than 550,000 distinct CDR3 sequences, approximately 42% of them singletons.

The sequencing sample was made of peripheral blood or thyroid tissue (not recorded which). The receptor was derived from an adult man with Graves' disease, either hyperthyroidism or ophthalmopathy (not recorded which). The chain couples TRBV20-1 to TRBJ1-6; the D gene is possibly TRBD1 (5 bases). Here the CDR3 DNA reads TGCAGTGCTAGAGATTGGGGGAAAAATTCACCCCTCCACTTT. It is translated as CSARDWGKNSPLHF.